The next 28 T cell receptor beta chains were all read from a single sample in a study of T cell responses to AZD1222 COVID-19 vaccine. Only in-frame clones appear in the TCRdb table, and some are missing; sequencing was by immunoSEQ multiplex PCR. The repertoire holds 200,000 or so clones, with 90% to 95% as singletons. Specimen: peripheral blood, collected 28 days after the second AZD1222 dose. Receptor source: an adult who received the AZD1222 COVID-19 vaccine.

This chain connects TRBV18 to TRBJ2-7; 10 positions agree with TRBD2. Germline values: CDR1 KGHSH, CDR2 LQKENI. Losses at the gene ends were 0 bases for V and 2 bases for J; bases not matched to a gene: 4. The CDR3 sequence is 16 residues long. The CDR3 spells CASSPPASGGAYEQYF. CDR3 coding DNA: TGTGCCAGCTCACCACCGGCTAGCGGGGGAGCCTACGAGCAGTACTTC.

This clone was seen just once. The chain has TRBV7-2 and TRBJ1-2; the D is unclear. Trimming stripped 5 bases from V and 4 bases from J, with 8 bases between. The germline gives CDR1 SGHTA, CDR2 FQGNSA. CDR3 length: 12 residues. The CDR3 is CASSGQVYGYTF. CDR3 nucleotide sequence: TGTGCCAGCAGCGGGCAGGTCTATGGCTACACCTTC.

This chain joins TRBV15 and TRBJ1-3; unclear D gene. The CDR3 consists of 14 residues. Germline V gene data show CDR1 as LNHNV and CDR2 as YYDKDF (reference sequence). With 0 bases removed from V and 1 base from J, the gap between germline ends came to 4 bases. The CDR3 nucleotides read TGTGCCACCAGCAGAGAGGGTTCTGGAAACACCATATATTTT. It specifies CATSREGSGNTIYF.

The rearrangement uses TRBV7-9 and TRBJ1-2; TRBD1 is a possible D gene (5 bases). V was shortened by 5 bases and J by 2 bases, with 15 bases between the two germline ends. Germline loops: CDR1 SEHNR, CDR2 FQNEAQ (reference sequence). The CDR3 consists of 15 residues. CDR3 in DNA: TGTGCCAGCAGCCCAGCCGGGACGGGGAACTATGGCTACACCTTC. Protein product: CASSPAGTGNYGYTF.

The chain joins TRBV27 to TRBJ1-5; TRBD1 agrees at 8 bases. CDR3 length: 14 residues. The ends lost 6 bases at V and 3 bases at J; junction bases unmatched: 4. Germline CDR1 MNHEY, CDR2 SMNVEV (reference sequence). The CDR3 DNA follows: TGTGCCAGCAGGACAGGGGCGAACAATCAGCCCCAGCATTTT. Protein product: CASRTGANNQPQHF.

The genes are TRBV19 and TRBJ1-5; 8 bases map to TRBD1. The CDR3 contains 15 residues. With 1 base clipped from V and 6 bases from J, the junction kept 5 bases outside the gene matches. CDR1 LNHDA and CDR2 SQIVND come from the germline V gene (reference sequence). CDR3 DNA sequence: TGTGCCAGTAGTATAGGGACAGGGAAGAGTCAGCCCCAGCATTTT. Its translation: CASSIGTGKSQPQHF.

This rearrangement joins TRBV18 to TRBJ2-2, with D unclear. Trimming left V 3 bases short and J 6 bases short, with 5 bases between. The germline V gene encodes CDR1 KGHSH and CDR2 LQKENI. The CDR3 contains 12 residues. Here the CDR3 reads CASSPPAGELFF. CDR3 sequence (DNA): TGTGCCAGCTCACCGCCGGCCGGGGAGCTGTTTTTT.

The genes are TRBV5-1 and TRBJ1-4; perhaps TRBD1 as D (6 bases). Germline V CDR1 and CDR2: SGHRS, YFSETQ. The CDR3 contains 14 residues. V was cut by 4 bases and J by 6 bases, with 13 bases left in between. For the CDR3, the DNA is TGCGCCAGCAGCCCGCAGGCAGGGGATGAAAAACTGTTTTTT. Its translation is CASSPQAGDEKLFF.

The rearrangement joins TRBV5-1 to TRBJ1-4; tentative D call: TRBD1 (6 bases). V was shortened by 4 bases and J by 6 bases, with 10 bases between the two germline ends. The germline V gene encodes CDR1 SGHRS and CDR2 YFSETQ. The CDR3 is 13 amino acids. The CDR3 bases are TGCGCCAGCAGCAGCTCAGGGGATGAAAAACTGTTTTTT. Protein: CASSSSGDEKLFF.

This chain connects TRBV29-1 to TRBJ1-1; D unclear. The V gene lost 2 bases and the J gene lost 2 bases, with 9 bases spanning the gap. This CDR3 has 13 amino acids. In germline, CDR1 is SQVTM, CDR2 ANQGSEA. CDR3 bases: TGCAGCGTTGAACGCGGCTCTAACACTGAAGCTTTCTTT. This encodes CSVERGSNTEAFF.

This chain uses TRBV5-1 with TRBJ1-1, with D possibly matching TRBD1 (6 bases). The CDR3 loop spans 15 amino acids. V gave up 1 base and J gave up 0 bases, with 10 bases separating them. Germline V lookup: CDR1 SGHRS, CDR2 YFSETQ. CDR3 loop: CASSLTTGLNTEAFF. CDR3 sequence (DNA): TGCGCCAGCAGCTTGACTACAGGGCTGAACACTGAAGCTTTCTTT.

The gene calls are TRBV19 and TRBJ2-5; 7 bases map to TRBD1. J lost 1 base, V lost 9 bases, and 8 bases had no gene match. Germline V lookup: CDR1 LNHDA, CDR2 SQIVND (reference sequence). CDR3 length: 14 amino acids. As DNA, the CDR3 is TGTGCCAGCAGAGGACAGGCAGCCCAAGAGACCCAGTACTTC. It is translated as CASRGQAAQETQYF.

About this clone itself: At the DNA level, this CDR3 is encoded by other sequences in the same sample as well. CDR3 DNA sequence: TGTGCCAGCAGCTTAGGCGGGGGGCGCACAGATACGCAGTATTTT. This codes for CASSLGGGRTDTQYF. The genes are TRBV11-3 and TRBJ2-3; 8 bases align to TRBD2. Germline assignment: CDR1 SGHNT and CDR2 YENEEA. V gave up 1 base and J gave up 1 base; unmatched junction bases: 1. CDR3 length equals 15 residues.

V and J are TRBV2 and TRBJ1-4, with D hard to call. The germline V gene encodes CDR1 SNHLY and CDR2 FYNNEI. The CDR3 consists of 15 residues. The germline V and J ends were trimmed by 6 bases and 6 bases, with 17 bases remaining between them. CDR3 loop: CASRRRLSKDEKLFF. In DNA, the CDR3 is TGTGCCAGCAGGCGGAGACTGAGCAAAGATGAAAAACTGTTTTTT.

V gene TRBV7-9 combines with J gene TRBJ2-1, with 9 bases identical to TRBD1. With V trimmed by 5 bases and J by 6 bases, 8 bases remained unmatched. This CDR3 spans 15 amino acids. Germline V gene sequence: CDR1 SEHNR, CDR2 FQNEAQ (reference sequence). CDR3 nucleotides: TGTGCCAGCAGCCGGGGACAGGGTATAGGCAATGAGCAGTTCTTC. It specifies CASSRGQGIGNEQFF. Based on the CDR3 plus reference TRBV7-9 and TRBJ2-1, the full variable domain is DTGVSQNPRHKITKRGQNVTFRCDPISEHNRLYWYRQTLGQGPEFLTYFQNEAQLEKSRLLSDRFSAERPKGSFSTLEIQRTEQGDSAMYLCASSRGQGIGNEQFFGPGTRLTVL.

This sequence joins TRBV12-3 or TRBV12-4 and TRBJ2-2; no reliable D call. Trimming removed 7 bases from V and 7 bases from J, with 13 bases in between. This CDR3 spans 13 amino acids. CDR3 loop: CASTPWADGELFF. In nucleotides, the CDR3 is TGTGCCAGCACCCCCTGGGCGGACGGGGAGCTGTTTTTT.

This clone was counted a single time. The chain is built from TRBV19 and TRBJ1-3; D is undetermined. V was clipped by 9 bases and J by 2 bases, with 11 bases between them. This CDR3 spans 13 amino acids. Germline CDR1 is LNHDA and CDR2 is SQIVND (reference sequence). This chain's CDR3 is CASRAPAGNTIYF. DNA for the CDR3: TGTGCCAGCCGGGCCCCAGCTGGAAACACCATATATTTT.

The CDR3 nucleotides are TGTGCCAGCAGCTTGACAACTCCCGGGACAGCAGACGGGGAGCTGTTTTTT. The encoded protein is CASSLTTPGTADGELFF. The genes are TRBV7-9 and TRBJ2-2, with 7 positions matching TRBD1. The junction had 14 bases not matched to a gene; V was cut back by 3 bases and J by 7 bases. Germline CDR1 and CDR2: SEHNR and FQNEAQ (reference sequence). The CDR3 totals 17 residues.

The chain combines TRBV3-1 (or the pseudogene TRBV3-2) with TRBJ1-1; possible D gene TRBD1, 6 bases. Germline values: CDR1 LGHDT, CDR2 YNNKEL (reference sequence). Trimming shortened V by 4 bases and J by 10 bases, and 16 bases separated the two germline ends. The CDR3 is 13 amino acids. The CDR3 sequence: CASSRGGGMGAFF. CDR3 in DNA: TGTGCCAGCAGCCGAGGGGGGGGTATGGGAGCTTTCTTT.

The rearrangement links TRBV3-1 (or the pseudogene TRBV3-2) to TRBJ1-6; 7 bases fit TRBD1. V gave up 6 bases and J gave up 0 bases; unmatched junction bases: 8. The CDR3 contains 17 residues. Germline assignment: CDR1 LGHDT and CDR2 YNNKEL (reference sequence). The DNA for the CDR3 is TGTGCCAGCAGGGACGACAGGGAAAGCTCCTATAATTCACCCCTCCACTTT. Translation gives CASRDDRESSYNSPLHF.

The chain's CDR3 is CASKNRRLNTEAFF. The CDR3 DNA sequence: TGTGCCAGTAAGAACAGACGGTTGAACACTGAAGCTTTCTTT. The chain is built from TRBV28 and TRBJ1-1; D is ambiguous. Germline CDR1 is MDHEN and CDR2 is SYDVKM. This CDR3 contains 14 residues. V was cut by 9 bases and J by 0 bases, with 14 bases left in between.

The V call is TRBV11-3, the J call TRBJ2-5; 10 bases match TRBD1. CDR1 is SGHNT and CDR2 is YENEEA in the germline V gene. The CDR3 sequence is 17 residues long. Trimming at V came to 1 base and at J to 5 bases, leaving 10 bases not matched to a gene. CDR3 residues: CASSLGLDRGSGETQYF. The CDR3, as DNA: TGTGCCAGCAGCTTAGGCCTGGACAGGGGGTCCGGGGAGACCCAGTACTTC.

The chain combines TRBV5-1 with TRBJ1-6; D gene unclear. This CDR3 spans 17 amino acids. V lost 4 bases and J 2 bases, leaving 16 bases between the germline ends. Germline-derived CDR1 and CDR2 are SGHRS and YFSETQ. CDR3: CASSVGGLGTYNSPLHF. The CDR3 nucleotides are TGCGCCAGCAGCGTCGGAGGCTTAGGCACCTATAATTCACCCCTCCACTTT. Full variable domain (remainder filled in from reference TRBV5-1 and TRBJ1-6): KAGVTQTPRYLIKTRGQQVTLSCSPISGHRSVSWYQQTPGQGLQFLFEYFSETQRNKGNFPGRFSGRQFSNSRSEMNVSTLELGDSALYLCASSVGGLGTYNSPLHFGNGTRLTVT.

The chain uses TRBV5-1 and TRBJ2-6; 7 bases line up with TRBD1. V trimming: 0 bases; J trimming: 0 bases; junction bases outside the gene matches: 6. This CDR3 region has 18 residues. Germline assignment: CDR1 SGHRS and CDR2 YFSETQ. The CDR3 coding sequence is TGCGCCAGCAGCTTGGCCAGGGACAGCGGCTCTGGGGCCAACGTCCTGACTTTC. It specifies CASSLARDSGSGANVLTF.

The chain has TRBV29-1 and TRBJ1-1; 7 bases fit TRBD1. V dropped 4 bases and J dropped 3; count of bases not matched to a gene: 8. From germline, CDR1 is SQVTM and CDR2 ANQGSEA. The CDR3 is 14 amino acids. Written as DNA, the CDR3 is TGCAGCGTTGGAGGGGGCGGGCGCGACACTGAAGCTTTCTTT. Its translation is CSVGGGGRDTEAFF.

This CDR3 reads CASSPGTLNEKLFF. The CDR3, as DNA: TGTGCCAGCTCACCCGGGACCCTTAATGAAAAACTGTTTTTT. The chain couples TRBV18 to TRBJ1-4, with a weak D call TRBD1 (5 bases). CDR1 KGHSH and CDR2 LQKENI come from the germline V gene. V lost 3 bases and J 4 bases, leaving 9 bases between the germline ends. This CDR3 is 14 amino acids long.

This clone was counted a few times. This sample includes further DNA sequences coding for the same CDR3. The chain combines TRBV7-9 with TRBJ2-1; a weak D match, TRBD1 (5 bases). Trimming removed 4 bases at V and 4 bases at J, with 8 bases between. This CDR3 has 13 amino acids. Germline loops: CDR1 SEHNR, CDR2 FQNEAQ (reference sequence). The CDR3 coding sequence is TGTGCCAGCAGCTCAGGGTCTTACAATGAGCAGTTCTTC. Its protein is CASSSGSYNEQFF.

The chain employs TRBV12-5 and TRBJ2-5, with 10 bases fitting TRBD1. Per the germline V gene, CDR1 is LGHNT and CDR2 is FRNRAP. After removal of 6 bases from V and 6 bases from J, the junction contained 7 bases not matched to a gene. The CDR3 spans 14 residues. The CDR3 loop is CASGKGTGEQTQYF. CDR3 DNA: TGTGCTAGTGGCAAAGGGACAGGGGAACAGACCCAGTACTTC.